This T cell receptor beta chain originates from a study of cytomegalovirus exposure and HLA in healthy donors. General study findings and limits: It was reported that TCR beta sequences correctly inferred the HLA-A and HLA-B alleles for most subjects.

Primers included in the PCR were 60 Vbeta and 13 Jbeta primers. Clones were sequenced by immunoSEQ multiplex PCR, and TCRdb holds only the in-frame ones, with some missing. The sample carries around 89,000 clones, around 85% recorded once. On this clone: Its target is not known.

Looked up from germline, CDR1 is MNHEY and CDR2 is SMNVEV (reference sequence). CDR3 length: 14 residues. V shed 6 bases, J shed 4 bases, and the junction held 7 bases outside the gene matches. The sample taken for sequencing was PBMCs. The source of this sequence is a girl aged 2-10 years in good health and CMV-seropositive. V gene TRBV27 combines with J gene TRBJ2-3, with 7 bases aligning to TRBD1. The CDR3, as DNA: TGTGCCAGCAGAGGGGACAGAGGGTCAGATACGCAGTATTTT. Translation: CASRGDRGSDTQYF.